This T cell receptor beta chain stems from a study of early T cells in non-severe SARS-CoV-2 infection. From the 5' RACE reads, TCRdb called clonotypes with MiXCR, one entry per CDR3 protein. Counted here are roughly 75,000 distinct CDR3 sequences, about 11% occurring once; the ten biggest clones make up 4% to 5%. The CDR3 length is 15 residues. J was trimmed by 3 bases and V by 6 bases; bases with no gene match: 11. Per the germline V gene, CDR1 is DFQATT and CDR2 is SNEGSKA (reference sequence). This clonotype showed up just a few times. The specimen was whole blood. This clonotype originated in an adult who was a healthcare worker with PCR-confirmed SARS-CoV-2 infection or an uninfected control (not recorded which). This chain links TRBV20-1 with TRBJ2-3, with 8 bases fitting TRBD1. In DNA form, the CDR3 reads TGCAGTGCCACGATGCGGACAGGGTGGACAGATACGCAGTATTTT. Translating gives CSATMRTGWTDTQYF.